This is a list of T cell receptor beta chains from one sample in a study of T cell repertoires in cytomegalovirus infection. A single record per CDR3 protein comes from TCRdb applying MiXCR to the reads. The sample yields some 320,000 distinct CDR3 sequences, roughly 28% seen once. These receptors' antigens are unknown. Sequenced here: cultured PBMCs, sampled from culture after CMV antigen stimulation. These receptors all come from a human donor in good health (CMV status not recorded). Some clones in this sample may be carry-over from other donors' samples. Each CDR3 is given with its conserved first and last residue. The order of the fields is clone size, J gene, D gene, V gene, CDR3 DNA, CDR3 protein. A D gene is named only where the DNA matches it firmly. Only part of the rows carry a size: once, few, many, or a class if the clone is expanded.

abundance: NA
j_gene: TRBJ1-2
d_gene: NA
v_gene: TRBV7-3
CDR3nt: TGTGCCAGCAGCCTCGACCGCATGACAGGAGTCTATGGCTACACCTTC
CDR3aa: CASSLDRMTGVYGYTF

abundance: NA
j_gene: TRBJ2-1
d_gene: TRBD2
v_gene: TRBV27
CDR3nt: TGTGCCAGCAGTTTAGGTTGGCTAGCGGGTGACAATGAGCAGTTCTTC
CDR3aa: CASSLGWLAGDNEQFF

abundance: many
j_gene: TRBJ2-1
d_gene: TRBD2
v_gene: TRBV11-2
CDR3nt: TGTGCCAGCAGCGCCCCGACTAGCGGGGGGGCTTCCGCCGTCTACAATGAGCAGTTCTTC
CDR3aa: CASSAPTSGGASAVYNEQFF

abundance: NA
j_gene: TRBJ2-5
d_gene: NA
v_gene: TRBV11-2
CDR3nt: TGTGCCAGCAGCTTTGGACATCAAGAGACCCAGTACTTC
CDR3aa: CASSFGHQETQYF

abundance: NA
j_gene: TRBJ1-2
d_gene: TRBD1
v_gene: TRBV18
CDR3nt: TGTGCCAGCTCGACCGGGACAGGGGGAGCTAACTATGGCTACACCTTC
CDR3aa: CASSTGTGGANYGYTF

abundance: many
j_gene: TRBJ1-2
d_gene: NA
v_gene: TRBV7-2
CDR3nt: TGTGCCAGCATCCCCACAGGGTCAGCTAACTATGGCTACACCTTC
CDR3aa: CASIPTGSANYGYTF

abundance: NA
j_gene: TRBJ2-7
d_gene: NA
v_gene: TRBV11-2
CDR3nt: TGTGCCAGCAGCTTAGGGCTGTACGGCTCCTACGAGCAGTACTTC
CDR3aa: CASSLGLYGSYEQYF

abundance: NA
j_gene: TRBJ2-2
d_gene: NA
v_gene: TRBV11-1
CDR3nt: TGTGCCAGCAGCCCTCAGCTAAGAGGCACCGGGGAGCTGTTTTTT
CDR3aa: CASSPQLRGTGELFF

abundance: NA
j_gene: TRBJ1-1
d_gene: TRBD1
v_gene: TRBV19
CDR3nt: TGTGCCAGTAGTACGTTGACAGGGGTGAACACTGAAGCTTTCTTT
CDR3aa: CASSTLTGVNTEAFF

abundance: NA
j_gene: TRBJ2-2
d_gene: NA
v_gene: TRBV18
CDR3nt: TGTGCCAGCTCACCAGGGACGGGCACCGGGGAGCTGTTTTTT
CDR3aa: CASSPGTGTGELFF

abundance: many
j_gene: TRBJ1-6
d_gene: NA
v_gene: TRBV4-1
CDR3nt: TGCGCCAGCAGCCAAGACGGAGGGGGGGCAGGGGAGAATTCACCCCTCCACTTT
CDR3aa: CASSQDGGGAGENSPLHF

abundance: few
j_gene: TRBJ2-5
d_gene: TRBD1
v_gene: TRBV4-1
CDR3nt: TGCGCCAGCAGCCAATTAGACAGGGGAGCGTTGGAGACCCAGTACTTC
CDR3aa: CASSQLDRGALETQYF

abundance: NA
j_gene: TRBJ2-1
d_gene: TRBD1
v_gene: TRBV7-9
CDR3nt: TGTGCCAGCAGCCCACAGGGGGCGAATTACAATGAGCAGTTCTTC
CDR3aa: CASSPQGANYNEQFF

abundance: NA
j_gene: TRBJ2-6
d_gene: NA
v_gene: TRBV19
CDR3nt: TGTGCCCGTCCCGGCAGCTTTGCCTCTGGGGCCAACGTCCTGACTTTC
CDR3aa: CARPGSFASGANVLTF

abundance: few
j_gene: TRBJ1-5
d_gene: NA
v_gene: TRBV12-3/TRBV12-4
CDR3nt: TGTGCCAGCACACCCGGGCGGGTGCAGCCCCAGCATTTT
CDR3aa: CASTPGRVQPQHF

abundance: NA
j_gene: TRBJ1-1
d_gene: NA
v_gene: TRBV6-6
CDR3nt: TGTGCCAGCAGGGAACAGAATATGAACACTGAAGCTTTCTTT
CDR3aa: CASREQNMNTEAFF

abundance: many
j_gene: TRBJ1-5
d_gene: NA
v_gene: TRBV7-2
CDR3nt: TGTGCCAGCAGCGAGGGTGGGGGGTGGCAGCCCCAGCATTTT
CDR3aa: CASSEGGGWQPQHF

abundance: few
j_gene: TRBJ2-1
d_gene: NA
v_gene: TRBV7-9
CDR3nt: TGTGCCAGCAGCCTCCGGGTCGACAATGAGCAGTTCTTC
CDR3aa: CASSLRVDNEQFF

abundance: many
j_gene: TRBJ1-5
d_gene: NA
v_gene: TRBV4-2
CDR3nt: TGTGCCAGCAGCCAAGTAAAGGGTAGCAATCAGCCCCAGCATTTT
CDR3aa: CASSQVKGSNQPQHF

abundance: few
j_gene: TRBJ2-5
d_gene: TRBD1
v_gene: TRBV9
CDR3nt: TGTGCCAGCAGCGTAGGTTTAGGGGGACAGGGTAAGGAGACCCAGTACTTC
CDR3aa: CASSVGLGGQGKETQYF

abundance: few
j_gene: TRBJ2-1
d_gene: TRBD2
v_gene: TRBV4-1
CDR3nt: TGCGCCAGCAGCCATCTTACTAGCGGGGAGAACAATGAGCAGTTCTTC
CDR3aa: CASSHLTSGENNEQFF

abundance: many
j_gene: TRBJ1-5
d_gene: NA
v_gene: TRBV7-8
CDR3nt: TGTGCCAGCAGCTTAGAAAGGGGCAATCAGCCCCAGCATTTT
CDR3aa: CASSLERGNQPQHF

abundance: many
j_gene: TRBJ2-1
d_gene: NA
v_gene: TRBV6-1
CDR3nt: TGTGCCAGTACCCGGGCGAACAATGAGCAGTTCTTC
CDR3aa: CASTRANNEQFF

abundance: NA
j_gene: TRBJ1-2
d_gene: NA
v_gene: TRBV7-9
CDR3nt: TGTGCCAGCAGCTTAGATGAGGGGTTAACGGATGGCTACACCTTC
CDR3aa: CASSLDEGLTDGYTF

abundance: NA
j_gene: TRBJ2-1
d_gene: TRBD2
v_gene: TRBV2
CDR3nt: TGTGCCAGCACCAGGGGGGTGACTAGCGGATACAATGAGCAGTTCTTC
CDR3aa: CASTRGVTSGYNEQFF